This note documents a single TCR beta chain sequence. Its antigen target is currently unknown. Per-base qualities were not stored, and no clone one base away is much larger. The cohort comprised more than 550 healthy bone marrow donors. At the time of sampling, all cohort members were nominally healthy, though unrecorded immune exposures were likely present. The donor was CMV seronegative and belonged to the group of 352 seronegative cohort members. Every donor gave a peripheral blood sample, and the peripheral blood mononuclear cells from that sample were used for TCR beta sequencing. Genomic DNA was extracted from the blood cell samples with the Qiagen DNeasy Blood Extraction Kit. This entry is derived from a study of cytomegalovirus exposure and HLA in healthy donors (dated by TCRdb to 2017 to 2019). About the full investigation: According to an earlier analysis of around 600 of the donors, some 170 million T cells yielded 117 million unique TCR beta sequences and about 300 Gb of sequence data. An early release that covered some 640 HLA-typed donors contained about 290 gigabases of sequencing data and tens of millions of unique TCR sequences. Of the approximately 400 genotyped donors, about 80% fell in the genetic ancestry cluster associated with self-reported Caucasian donors. The study was designed to test whether signatures of past pathogen exposure could be identified by cataloging public T cell receptors. The study used immunosequencing to profile the T cell repertoires of approximately 690 subjects and linked those repertoires to cytomegalovirus serostatus. A separate validation cohort of approximately 130 different subjects was used in addition to the approximately 700-subject first cohort. To predict cytomegalovirus infection status, the study combined high-throughput TCR immunosequencing, statistical association of individual TCRs with disease status, and machine learning. To study patterns of TCR occurrence, a later analysis re-analyzed previously published TCR beta repertoires from several hundred donors and added high-resolution HLA genotyping. Rather than drawing on any new phenotypic data, the later analysis identified candidate immune exposures from TCR beta sequences and the way those sequences occurred across donors. An earlier analysis of 500 to 750 of the donors applied high-throughput TCR beta sequencing to assess whether each TCR beta V gene segment acted as functional or pseudogenic. Donor age, sex, ethnicity and CMV serostatus were compiled alongside the repertoire data. In a later genetic analysis, genome-wide SNP genotypes for about three fifths of the roughly 670 donors were used, and that subset was treated as a discovery cohort. Every repertoire in the discovery cohort had been generated on one and the same sequencing platform. HLA typing covered class I and class II loci at four-digit resolution. Typing coverage differed by locus: A, B, C, DRB1 and DQB1 were typed in about 620-630 donors, DQA1 in roughly 510, DPA1 in roughly 590, and DPB1 in 472. Four to six DR-DQ haplotypes were handled as single units for association and clustering, since linkage in the cohort was strong. Across some 400 genotyped donors of the cohort, an average of approximately 240,000 unique TCR beta nucleotide sequences per donor were sequenced, and 15% to 20% of those sequences were non-productive. Here is what the overall study found, with its caveats: V-gene and J-gene trimming of TCR beta chains was associated with a missense DCLRE1C variant in a later genetic analysis, and the association was replicated in an independent cohort. HLA typing was unavailable for some donors at each locus, so association tests used only the typed subset. In a later analysis, TCR association rates were found to vary across HLA loci, with the most associated TCRs seen for DRB1 alleles and the fewest for HLA-C alleles. Because the 87-base-pair reads could not distinguish some IMGT-functional V segments, including TRBV6-2 and TRBV6-3, those segments were excluded. Only TCR beta chains were sequenced in this cohort, and the absence of alpha or paired-chain data limited detectable features. Presence/absence analyses assumed roughly uniform sequencing depth across donors, an assumption that may not hold. A total of 164 TCR beta chains were listed by the study as associated with cytomegalovirus. According to a later genetic analysis, donors in an Asian-associated ancestry cluster had fewer N-insertions in productive TCRs than the roughly 670-donor mean. The classifier was reported to diagnose cytomegalovirus status with high specificity and sensitivity in both the original and validation cohorts. Correlated functional status among segregating V segments might be attributable to linkage disequilibrium, but an unknown experimental factor could not be ruled out. Most CMV-associated TCR beta chains appeared to be HLA-restricted in a later analysis, and the HLA associations seemed to be driven largely by CMV exposure. In a later analysis, HLA-associated TCR beta chains showed more clonal expansion and lower generation probabilities than non-associated chains that were equally common. At a false discovery rate of 0.05, a later analysis linked fewer than 20,000 TCR beta sequences to specific HLA alleles. It was suggested by the authors that the approach could potentially be generalized to other disease states and immunological phenotypes. Assigning TCR associations to individual alleles was difficult when HLA alleles, especially DR and DQ, strongly co-occurred. A few of the identified cytomegalovirus-associated TCR beta chains were confirmed in vitro to be specific for cytomegalovirus antigens. In an earlier analysis of some 540 of the donors, most TCR beta V segments appeared in productive rearrangements about 90% or about 30% of the time, broadly matching IMGT annotations. Several of the top co-occurrence clusters appeared to be linked to parvovirus B19, influenza, CMV and Epstein-Barr virus, according to a later analysis. A cluster of highly shared sequence variants was judged likely to be a technical artifact of the sequencing pipeline. The only immune exposure information available for the cohort was CMV serostatus. Because counts were too low, more than 15 rarely observed V segments, including chromosome 9 orphons, were excluded from the earlier analysis of around 590 of the donors. A further reported finding was that TCR beta sequences accurately predicted the HLA-A and HLA-B alleles for most subjects in the first cohort. Most TCR sequences were observed very rarely across donors, whereas some public TCRs were present in many individuals.

The library was prepared using the immunoSEQ multiplex PCR assay. For the multiplex PCR, a mixture combining 60 forward primers for TCR Vbeta segments and 13 reverse primers for TCR Jbeta segments was used. Amplification of the CDR3 region of rearranged TCR beta genes was performed with a multiplex PCR assay on genomic DNA. The Illumina HiSeq System was used to sequence the amplified TCR beta libraries as 87-base-pair reads. Under the source paper's analysis protocol: In a later analysis, tens of millions of unique TCR beta chains were counted across the approximately 620 repertoires, and roughly 10 million of these chains were shared by at least two donors. Raw reads were error-corrected and collapsed into unique sequences with a nearest-neighbor algorithm that merged closely related sequences to remove PCR and sequencing errors. V, D and J gene segments were assigned by aligning CDR3 sequences to IMGT reference sequences. For a sequence to be retained, a match of at least six nucleotides to both a V gene segment and a J gene segment was required. A rearrangement was called productive if the CDR3 had no stop codons and remained in frame with V and J, and every other rearrangement was called non-productive. Following IMGT convention, CDR3 was defined as the stretch from the second conserved V-encoded cysteine to the conserved J-encoded phenylalanine. The earlier analysis of 450 to 750 of the donors excluded any sequence lacking an unambiguous match to a single V gene segment. An earlier analysis of some 500 of the donors classified V segments as functional when productive rearrangements were above 56.7% and as segregating when the standard deviation between donors was above 5%. To diagnose cytomegalovirus status from the catalog of TCR beta chain sequences, a statistical classification framework was built. V and J gene assignment, in a later analysis, came from comparing TCR nucleotide sequences with IMGT/GENE-DB human TR gene sequences. Using the TCRdist pipeline, a later analysis assigned CDR3 sequences along with most-parsimonious VDJ recombination scenarios. In a later analysis, every TCR beta chain was defined by the combination of its CDR3 amino acid sequence and its V-gene family, and reads without a unique V-gene family were dropped. A later analysis removed roughly 590 highly shared, low-generation-probability nucleotide sequences to deal with suspected cross-contamination and a sequencing artifact. A later analysis calculated a clonal expansion index for each public chain from normalized within-repertoire ranks of inferred template counts. A later analysis computed generation probabilities with a VDJ recombination model fitted to out-of-frame rearrangements, and checked the results against IGoR. In a later analysis, TCR-TCR, TCR-HLA and TCR-CMV co-occurrence was scored with hypergeometric tests, and a repertoire-size bias correction was applied to TCR pairs. False discovery rates were estimated in a later analysis by permuting HLA or CMV assignments 20 times. In a later analysis, co-occurring TCRs were grouped with DBSCAN, and TCRdist sequence similarity was added when clustering was performed within HLA-allele-positive subsets. Co-occurrence clustering excluded repertoires with fewer than 30,000 or more than 120,000 public chains, plus five with anomalous nucleotide sharing. This is the immuneACCESS table as TCRdb keeps it, with only in-frame sequences that have V and J called. A part of the clones is gone; compared with another copy, unresolved V genes explain less than half, and the rest is unexplained. Clonal size and the V and J genes are those of that table, whereas D and trimming came from the DNA. The table for this sample lists about 130,000 clones; approximately 83% of them were counted only once. In total, the top ten clones hold 1% to 1.5% of the sample.

The germline V end is reduced by 5 bases and the J end by 2 bases; junction bases left unmatched: 9. The germline V gene (reference sequence) supplies CDR1 SEHNR and CDR2 FQNEAQ. The CDR3 runs 16 amino acids, cysteine and phenylalanine included. Here the CDR3 DNA is all that survives: 48 bases in frame from base 1. The sequenced sample was PBMCs. This chain is built from TRBV7-9 and TRBJ2-3; 8 junctional bases match TRBD1. The TCR comes from a girl aged 2 to 9 in good health and CMV-seronegative. In nucleotides, the sequence is TGTGCCAGCAGCCTAGGACAGGGCCGGGTCACAGATACGCAGTATTTT. The resulting protein is CASSLGQGRVTDTQYF.